This T cell receptor beta chain emerged from a study of blood T cell repertoires in COVID-19. Study overall: Collection of acute and convalescent COVID-19 samples took place in the United States, Italy and Spain. The cDNA or gDNA used as material had been derived from T cells, B-cell-depleted T cells, or PBMCs.

Authors' analysis steps: Nucleated cell counts were estimated from reference gene primer amplification. Using immunoSEQ multiplex PCR, the repertoire was profiled, and TCRdb retains in-frame clones only, with some absent. That table supplies the V and J calls and clone size; D and trimming were determined from the DNA. The repertoire holds roughly 79,000 clones, with around 84% as singletons. V shed 4 bases and J 1 base; nucleotides not matched to a gene: 7. This CDR3 contains 15 residues. Germline V lookup: CDR1 SGHRS, CDR2 YFSETQ. The sample taken for sequencing was peripheral blood. The chain combines TRBV5-1 with TRBJ1-2; 7 positions agree with TRBD1. The receptor's source is a man in his fifties or sixties with acute or convalescent COVID-19. The CDR3 loop reads CASSQGTDYNYGYTF. The CDR3 bases are TGCGCCAGCAGCCAAGGGACAGATTATAACTATGGCTACACCTTC.